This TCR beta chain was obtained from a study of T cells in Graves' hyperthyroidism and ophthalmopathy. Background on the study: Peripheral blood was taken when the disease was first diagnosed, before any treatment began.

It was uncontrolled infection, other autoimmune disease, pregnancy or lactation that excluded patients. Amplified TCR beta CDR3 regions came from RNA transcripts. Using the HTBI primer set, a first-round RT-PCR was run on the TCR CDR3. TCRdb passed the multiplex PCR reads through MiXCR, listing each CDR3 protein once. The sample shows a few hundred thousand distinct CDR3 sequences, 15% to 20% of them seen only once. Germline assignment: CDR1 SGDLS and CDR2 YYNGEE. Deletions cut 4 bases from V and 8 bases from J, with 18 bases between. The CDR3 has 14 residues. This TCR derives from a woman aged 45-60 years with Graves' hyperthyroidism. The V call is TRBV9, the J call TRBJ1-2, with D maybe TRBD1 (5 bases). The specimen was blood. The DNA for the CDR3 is TGTGCCAGCAGCCGTACCGGGGCCAGGGACGGCTACACCTTC. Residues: CASSRTGARDGYTF. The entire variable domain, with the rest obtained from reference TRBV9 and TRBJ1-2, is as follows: DSGVTQTPKHLITATGQRVTLRCSPRSGDLSVYWYQQSLDQGLQFLIQYYNGEERAKGNILERFSAQQFPDLHSELNLSSLELGDSALYFCASSRTGARDGYTFGSGTRLTVV.